Following are 32 T cell receptor beta chains from one sample sequenced in a study of T-cell reconstitution after alpha-beta-depleted transplantation in children (TCRdb year 2016). The treatment or condition label, as the study defines it: allogeneic hematopoietic cell transplantation with graft depleted of TCRalphabeta T cells and CD19 B cells. Library preparation employed PCR. The instrument was an Illumina HiSeq 2500. To normalize quantification of the TCRbeta repertoire, the TCR libraries were built with molecular barcoding that relied on unique molecular identifiers. TCRdb handled the public reads itself, with Q25 trimming in fastp and clone calling in MiXCR, and kept productive beta chains. One record per CDR3 amino acid sequence lists the most common genes and DNA. The sample table holds about a million distinct CDR3 sequences, of which roughly 29% were seen once. The ten biggest clones cover about 28% of the sample.

The sequences come from PBMCs, mostly from graft donor cells, collected 360 days after TCRalphabeta/CD19-depleted stem cell transplant. The receptors derive from a boy under three years old who had a stem cell transplant for SCID, so the T cells may come from the graft donor.

In DNA form, the CDR3 reads TGCAGCGTTCTGCGACTAGGGGCAGATACGCAGTATTTT. This sequence encodes CSVLRLGADTQYF. The chain employs TRBV29-1 and TRBJ2-3; possible D gene TRBD2, 6 bases. The germline gives CDR1 SQVTM, CDR2 ANQGSEA. Trimming took 5 bases from V and 4 from J, leaving 13 bases between them. The CDR3 is 13 residues long.

This clonotype was seen only a few times. CDR3 amino acids: CASSADRAAGAQYF. The CDR3 bases are TGTGCCAGCTCAGCGGACAGGGCAGCCGGGGCCCAGTACTTC. The chain links TRBV18 to TRBJ2-5; TRBD1 matches 8 bases. Germline loops: CDR1 KGHSH, CDR2 LQKENI. V dropped 5 bases and J dropped 9; count of bases not matched to a gene: 11. The CDR3 sequence is 14 residues long.

This clonotype turned up a few times. This chain joins TRBV7-2 and TRBJ2-7; TRBD1 might be the D (5 bases). Trimming left V 8 bases short and J 0 bases short, with 17 bases between. There are 15 residues in the CDR3. The germline CDR1 and CDR2 sequences are SGHTA and FQGNSA. This CDR3 is CASQKPDISSYEQYF. CDR3 DNA sequence: TGTGCCAGCCAGAAACCGGACATTTCCTCCTACGAGCAGTACTTC. Combining the CDR3 with reference TRBV7-2 and TRBJ2-7 gives the whole variable domain GAGVSQSPSNKVTEKGKDVELRCDPISGHTALYWYRQSLGQGLEFLIYFQGNSAPDKSGLPSDRFSAERTGGSVSTLTIQRTQQEDSAVYLCASQKPDISSYEQYFGPGTRLTVT.

This clonotype was seen a handful of times. This chain links TRBV27 with TRBJ1-1, with TRBD1 as a possible D gene (6 bases). Deletions cut 5 bases from V and 5 bases from J, with 21 bases between. The CDR3 contains 16 residues. CDR1 and CDR2 (germline): MNHEY, SMNVEV (reference sequence). In DNA form, the CDR3 reads TGTGCCAGCAGTCCCTCGGGGGGCGCGAGAGGGACTGAAGCTTTCTTT. As protein: CASSPSGGARGTEAFF.

The table lists this clonotype with many counts. This rearrangement joins TRBV19 to TRBJ2-7; D is uncertain. This CDR3 is built from 13 residues. Germline CDR1 and CDR2: LNHDA and SQIVND (reference sequence). Between the trimmed V and J ends, which lost 10 bases and 7 bases, there was a span of 20 bases. The CDR3 loop is CATQDGLKGEQYF. In DNA, the CDR3 is TGTGCCACTCAGGACGGCCTCAAAGGGGAGCAGTACTTC. The variable domain in full, completed from reference TRBV19 and TRBJ2-7, reads DGGITQSPKYLFRKEGQNVTLSCEQNLNHDAMYWYRQDPGQGLRLIYYSQIVNDFQKGDIAEGYSVSREKKESFPLTVTSAQKNPTAFYLCATQDGLKGEQYFGPGTRLTVT.

The V gene is TRBV25-1, the J gene TRBJ2-4; the D is unclear. Germline CDR1 reads MGHDK; CDR2 reads SYGVNS. The CDR3 spans 16 residues. Trimming cost V 2 bases and J 1 base, with 12 bases left between them. CDR3 nucleotides: TGTGCCAGCAGTGAACGCCCATTCCGGGCCAAAAACATTCAGTACTTC. This codes for CASSERPFRAKNIQYF.

This clonotype was recorded many times. V gene TRBV7-9 combines with J gene TRBJ2-3, with D possibly being TRBD2 (5 bases). Germline V gene sequence: CDR1 SEHNR, CDR2 FQNEAQ (reference sequence). CDR3 length equals 15 residues. V was clipped by 1 base and J by 3 bases, with 11 bases between them. In DNA form, the CDR3 reads TGTGCCAGCAGCTTAGTCCTCGGGAAGACAGATACGCAGTATTTT. It yields the protein CASSLVLGKTDTQYF.

CDR3 protein: CSPFPGQGTKEQFF. CDR3 DNA: TGCAGTCCTTTTCCGGGACAGGGAACTAAGGAGCAGTTCTTC. The chain uses TRBV20-1 and TRBJ2-1; 9 nucleotides align to TRBD1. V lost 8 bases and J lost 10; bases outside the gene matches: 15. This CDR3 has 14 residues. Per germline, CDR1 DFQATT and CDR2 SNEGSKA (reference sequence).

V and J are TRBV7-8 and TRBJ2-3; D unresolved. This CDR3 spans 15 amino acids. Germline CDR1 reads SGHVS; CDR2 reads FQNEAQ. V lost 2 bases to trimming and J lost 2 bases, with 11 bases between them. This CDR3 reads CASSLIGRPTDTQYF. In DNA form, the CDR3 reads TGTGCCAGCAGCTTAATCGGCAGGCCCACAGATACGCAGTATTTT.

V is TRBV20-1 and J is TRBJ1-1; tentative D call: TRBD1 (6 bases). Germline values: CDR1 DFQATT, CDR2 SNEGSKA (reference sequence). The V and J ends lost 3 bases and 0 bases respectively, with 11 bases between them. CDR3 size: 14 residues. In DNA, the CDR3 is TGCAGTGCTAGGAGTGGGACAATGAACACTGAAGCTTTCTTT. It yields the protein CSARSGTMNTEAFF.

V is TRBV29-1 and J is TRBJ2-3; no clear D gene. Looked up from germline, CDR1 is SQVTM and CDR2 is ANQGSEA. The CDR3 runs 15 residues. Between the trimmed V and J ends, which lost 5 bases and 0 bases, there was a span of 15 bases. The CDR3 sequence: CSVLSLLTSTDTQYF. CDR3 DNA: TGCAGCGTTCTTTCGCTCCTTACTAGCACAGATACGCAGTATTTT.

J is TRBJ2-1 and V is TRBV9; D uncertain. The CDR3 covers 14 residues. V was cut by 0 bases and J by 9 bases, with 13 bases left in between. The germline gives CDR1 SGDLS, CDR2 YYNGEE. In DNA form, the CDR3 reads TGTGCCAGCAGCGTAGTCCCGGCAGGCGGTGAGCAGTTCTTC. Its translation is CASSVVPAGGEQFF.

This clonotype was counted a few times. V gene TRBV4-1 combines with J gene TRBJ1-3; no firm D call. The germline V and J ends were trimmed by 4 bases and 0 bases, with 16 bases remaining between them. The germline V gene encodes CDR1 MGHRA and CDR2 YSYEKL. The CDR3 has 17 amino acids. CDR3 amino acids: CASSLTSRPSSGNTIYF. The CDR3 DNA reads TGCGCCAGCAGCCTAACGAGCAGACCAAGCTCTGGAAACACCATATATTTT.

This clonotype was seen more than once but under ten times. The chain is built from TRBV5-5 and TRBJ2-1; no definite D call. The V and J ends lost 0 bases and 2 bases respectively, with 9 bases between them. This CDR3 region has 15 residues. Germline values: CDR1 SGHKS, CDR2 YYEKEE (reference sequence). CDR3 loop: CASSLGQMAYNEQFF. For the CDR3, the DNA is TGTGCCAGCAGCTTGGGGCAGATGGCCTACAATGAGCAGTTCTTC. Full variable domain (remainder filled in from reference TRBV5-5 and TRBJ2-1): DAGVTQSPTHLIKTRGQQVTLRCSPISGHKSVSWYQQVLGQGPQFIFQYYEKEERGRGNFPDRFSARQFPNYSSELNVNALLLGDSALYLCASSLGQMAYNEQFFGPGTRLTVL.

This clonotype showed up just a few times. This chain connects TRBV12-3 or TRBV12-4 to TRBJ1-1; D remains ambiguous. The ends were cut back, 6 bases at V and 0 bases at J, with 20 bases in the middle. The CDR3 is 17 residues long. CDR3 loop: CASSVIDWTPLNTEAFF. The CDR3 DNA follows: TGTGCCAGCAGCGTCATAGACTGGACCCCCCTGAACACTGAAGCTTTCTTT.

This clonotype was seen only a few times. This sequence joins TRBV18 and TRBJ2-5, with D possibly TRBD1 on 5 matching bases. The V end was cut by 4 bases, the J end by 3 bases, with 21 bases between. CDR1 is KGHSH, CDR2 LQKENI, per germline. The CDR3 consists of 17 residues. CDR3 bases: TGTGCCAGCTCACAAGTCATTATGACAGCCAAAGAAGAGACCCAGTACTTC. This codes for CASSQVIMTAKEETQYF.

V is TRBV12-3 or TRBV12-4 and J is TRBJ2-7; D call uncertain. CDR3 length: 14 residues. V was shortened by 5 bases and J by 3 bases, with 14 bases between the two germline ends. This CDR3 is CASSAIGPVYEQYF. DNA of the CDR3: TGTGCCAGCAGTGCTATAGGTCCGGTCTACGAGCAGTACTTC.

The chain combines TRBV5-8 with TRBJ2-3, with 8 bases identical to TRBD2. Germline CDR1 is SGHTS and CDR2 is YDEGEE. Trimming cost V 2 bases and J 1 base; bases outside gene matches: 6. The CDR3 loop spans 16 amino acids. The CDR3 bases are TGTGCCAGCAGCTTACCGGGAGCGGGGGGCACAGATACGCAGTATTTT. Protein sequence: CASSLPGAGGTDTQYF.

This clonotype occurred a few times. The chain joins TRBV5-5 to TRBJ1-2; D not certain. The germline gives CDR1 SGHKS, CDR2 YYEKEE (reference sequence). The CDR3 loop spans 12 amino acids. The germline V and J ends were trimmed by 0 bases and 7 bases, with 7 bases remaining between them. The CDR3 region is CASSLGAGGYTF. Here the CDR3 DNA reads TGTGCCAGCAGCTTGGGGGCCGGTGGCTACACCTTC.

The rearrangement joins TRBV5-1 to TRBJ2-1; D is ambiguous. Germline-derived CDR1 and CDR2 are SGHRS and YFSETQ. The CDR3 sequence is 15 residues long. V lost 0 bases, J lost 4 bases, and 11 bases lay in between. CDR3 amino acids: CASSLVRNKYNEQFF. DNA for the CDR3: TGCGCCAGCAGCTTGGTTAGAAACAAATACAATGAGCAGTTCTTC.

This clonotype was seen a few times. This sequence joins TRBV2 and TRBJ2-1, with TRBD2 matching over 7 bases. Losses at the gene ends were 4 bases for V and 12 bases for J; bases not matched to a gene: 0. The CDR3 runs 10 residues. Germline V gene data show CDR1 as SNHLY and CDR2 as FYNNEI. CDR3 region: CASSASGQFF. The CDR3 DNA sequence: TGTGCCAGCAGTGCTAGCGGGCAGTTCTTC. Variable domain in full (rest from reference TRBV2 and TRBJ2-1): EPEVTQTPSHQVTQMGQEVILRCVPISNHLYFYWYRQILGQKVEFLVSFYNNEISEKSEIFDDQFSVERPDGSNFTLKIRSTKLEDSAMYFCASSASGQFFGPGTRLTVL.

This clonotype was seen a handful of times. The chain employs TRBV7-9 and TRBJ2-1, with D unclear. This CDR3 has 10 residues. The V and J ends lost 10 bases and 6 bases respectively, with 7 bases between them. Germline V lookup: CDR1 SEHNR, CDR2 FQNEAQ (reference sequence). CDR3 residues: CATTGNEQFF. For the CDR3, the DNA is TGTGCCACCACCGGCAATGAGCAGTTCTTC.

This clonotype was counted a few times. V gene TRBV12-5 combines with J gene TRBJ2-1; TRBD1 agrees at 10 bases. CDR1 and CDR2 (germline): LGHNT, FRNRAP. The CDR3 runs 13 residues. V lost 6 bases to trimming and J lost 10 bases; unmatched junction nucleotides: 6. CDR3 nucleotide sequence: TGTGCTAGTGGAATGGGACAGGGGCACGAGCAGTTCTTC. Encoded protein: CASGMGQGHEQFF.

The gene calls are TRBV24-1 and TRBJ2-2; 12 positions match TRBD2. Germline values: CDR1 KGHDR, CDR2 SFDVKD. V dropped 5 bases and J dropped 5; count of bases not matched to a gene: 11. The CDR3 is 18 residues long. CDR3 coding DNA: TGTGCCACCAGTGCCGACCCCGGACTAGCGGGGTCAACCGGGGAGCTGTTTTTT. It is translated as CATSADPGLAGSTGELFF.

This clonotype was seen repeatedly, ten times or more. V is TRBV12-3 or TRBV12-4 and J is TRBJ2-3; maybe TRBD1 (6 bases). The germline V and J ends were trimmed by 9 bases and 5 bases, with 18 bases remaining between them. The CDR3 length is 14 residues. In DNA form, the CDR3 reads TGTGCCAGTGCAGGGGTACCAACCGTAGATACGCAGTATTTT. Translated: CASAGVPTVDTQYF.

This clonotype was seen a handful of times. J is TRBJ2-3 and V is TRBV3-1, with 7 bases matching TRBD1. V was pared by 4 bases and J by 3 bases, with 7 bases of the junction left unmatched. The CDR3 extends over 15 amino acids. Per germline, CDR1 LGHDT and CDR2 YNNKEL (reference sequence). CDR3 amino acids: CASSRVTGATDTQYF. The CDR3 DNA follows: TGTGCCAGCAGCCGAGTCACAGGGGCGACAGATACGCAGTATTTT.

CDR3 protein: CASKEAGRTGELFF. The CDR3 coding sequence is TGTGCCAGCAAAGAAGCAGGTCGGACCGGGGAGCTGTTTTTT. This chain links TRBV25-1 with TRBJ2-2; D call uncertain. CDR1 MGHDK and CDR2 SYGVNS come from the germline V gene. The CDR3 covers 14 residues. V was pared by 7 bases and J by 5 bases, with 14 bases between.

This clonotype was found a few times. The chain links TRBV19 to TRBJ2-2, with D maybe TRBD2 (6 bases). V was cut by 1 base and J by 3 bases, with 6 bases left in between. Germline CDR1 reads LNHDA; CDR2 reads SQIVND (reference sequence). The CDR3 covers 14 residues. CDR3 nucleotides: TGTGCCAGTAGTATAGGGGACTACACCGGGGAGCTGTTTTTT. Protein product: CASSIGDYTGELFF.

This clonotype was found a few times. The chain joins TRBV10-2 to TRBJ1-5; D gene unclear. This CDR3 is built from 15 residues. Germline V gene sequence: CDR1 WSHSY, CDR2 SAAADI. V was clipped by 2 bases and J by 2 bases, with 10 bases between them. CDR3 DNA sequence: TGCGCCAGCAGTGAGGGGGAGAGGGGCAATCAGCCCCAGCATTTT. This sequence encodes CASSEGERGNQPQHF.

The chain recombines TRBV11-2 with TRBJ2-1; no firm D call. This CDR3 comprises 13 residues. V was trimmed by 3 bases and J by 8 bases, leaving 11 bases between them. Germline V CDR1 and CDR2: SGHAT, FQNNGV. CDR3 sequence (DNA): TGTGCCAGCAGCTTCCCGCCGGGCCATGAGCAGTTCTTC. As protein: CASSFPPGHEQFF.

V usage is TRBV24-1 and J usage is TRBJ2-3; D is possibly TRBD1 (6 bases). The CDR3 covers 18 residues. V was pared by 3 bases and J by 2 bases, with 20 bases between. Per germline, CDR1 KGHDR and CDR2 SFDVKD. The chain's CDR3 is CATSDVTGTLFHTDTQYF. The CDR3 DNA follows: TGTGCCACCAGTGATGTAACAGGGACCCTATTCCACACAGATACGCAGTATTTT.

The chain employs TRBV6-2 or TRBV6-3 and TRBJ2-2; D not resolved. CDR3 length: 15 amino acids. Deletions cut 6 bases from V and 2 bases from J, with 13 bases between. CDR1 MNHEY and CDR2 SVGEGT come from the germline V gene. CDR3: CASSRWNPNTGELFF. For the CDR3, the DNA is TGTGCCAGCAGCCGATGGAATCCTAACACCGGGGAGCTGTTTTTT.